This TCR beta chain was sequenced in a study of blood T cell repertoires in COVID-19 (dated by TCRdb to the early 2020s). Broadly, across the study: Samples from collaborators originated in the United States, Italy and Spain and spanned both the acute and convalescent phases of COVID-19. Sample metadata almost always included a de-identified subject ID, COVID-19 status, age in years and sex. Samples came from the ongoing ImmuneRACE study (first 160 participants) plus 1,254 subjects from 6 global collaborators. Where available, HLA class I and class II types were taken from metadata supplied by the sample provider and were not determined by assay-based typing. The prospective study material was composed of cDNA or gDNA derived from T cells, B-cell-depleted T cells, or PBMCs. Deeply sampled blood TCRbeta repertoires from subjects exposed to, actively infected with, or recovered from COVID-19 were included in the dataset. A freely available public database, intended as a resource for researchers studying the immune response to SARS-CoV-2, is where the repertoires were released. Broader findings and caveats from the paper: How much clinical and demographic metadata was included differed by source and by participant, and the metadata was provided uncurated.

Whole blood was collected in K2EDTA tubes by collaborating institutions according to the institutions' own protocols. Collaborator samples were shipped for TCRbeta analysis as frozen whole blood, isolated PBMCs, or DNA extracted from either sample type. Regarding this clone: Its antigen target is currently unknown. No much larger clone exists at a distance of one base, and base qualities are not known.

CDR1 and CDR2, looked up from the germline V gene, are LGHNA and YNFKEQ. V gives up 1 base and J gives up 2 bases, and the segment between their germline ends measures 15 bases. The CDR3 has 17 amino acids, counting the end cysteine and phenylalanine. The read is trimmed to its CDR3 DNA, 51 bases read in frame from base 1. TCRbeta CDR3 regions were amplified from genomic DNA using the immunoSEQ Assay, a bias-controlled multiplex PCR. Turning to the authors' computational methods: Within the assay, amplification of reference gene primers was used to estimate how many nucleated cells each sample contained. To quantify the absolute abundance of each unique TCRbeta CDR3 rearrangement, sequence reads were collapsed and filtered. Productive Simpson clonality was computed per sample as the square root of Simpson's diversity index over productive rearrangements. The clones in this table, taken by TCRdb from immuneACCESS, are in-frame only. Not every clone is retained; where verified, under half of the shortfall comes from an unresolved V gene, and the cause of the rest is unknown. That table supplies the V and J calls and clone size; D and trimming were determined from the DNA. The sample has over 150,000 clones on record, 75% to 80% of them singletons. The top ten clones comprise under 2% of the sample.

This clonotype was obtained from a man older than 75 with acute or convalescent COVID-19. Sample: peripheral blood. The sequence is built from TRBV4-2 and TRBJ2-1, and the D gene may be TRBD2, 5 bases matching. The CDR3: CASSQGWSSGTYNEQFF. The DNA sequence follows: TGTGCCAGCAGCCAAGGGTGGTCCAGCGGTACCTACAATGAGCAGTTCTTC.